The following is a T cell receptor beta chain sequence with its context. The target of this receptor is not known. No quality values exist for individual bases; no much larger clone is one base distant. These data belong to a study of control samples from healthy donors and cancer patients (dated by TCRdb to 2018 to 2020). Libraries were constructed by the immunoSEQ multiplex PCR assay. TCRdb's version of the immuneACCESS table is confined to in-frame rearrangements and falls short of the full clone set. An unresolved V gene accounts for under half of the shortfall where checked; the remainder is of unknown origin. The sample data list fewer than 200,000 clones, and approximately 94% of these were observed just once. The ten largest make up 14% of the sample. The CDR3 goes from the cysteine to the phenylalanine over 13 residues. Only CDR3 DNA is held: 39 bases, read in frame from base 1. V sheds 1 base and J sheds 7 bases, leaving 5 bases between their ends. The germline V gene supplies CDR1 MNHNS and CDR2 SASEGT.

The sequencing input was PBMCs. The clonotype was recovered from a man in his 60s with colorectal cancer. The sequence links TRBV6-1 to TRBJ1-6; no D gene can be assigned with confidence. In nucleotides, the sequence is TGTGCCAGCAGTGAAGGTGGGAATTCACCCCTCCACTTT. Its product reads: CASSEGGNSPLHF.